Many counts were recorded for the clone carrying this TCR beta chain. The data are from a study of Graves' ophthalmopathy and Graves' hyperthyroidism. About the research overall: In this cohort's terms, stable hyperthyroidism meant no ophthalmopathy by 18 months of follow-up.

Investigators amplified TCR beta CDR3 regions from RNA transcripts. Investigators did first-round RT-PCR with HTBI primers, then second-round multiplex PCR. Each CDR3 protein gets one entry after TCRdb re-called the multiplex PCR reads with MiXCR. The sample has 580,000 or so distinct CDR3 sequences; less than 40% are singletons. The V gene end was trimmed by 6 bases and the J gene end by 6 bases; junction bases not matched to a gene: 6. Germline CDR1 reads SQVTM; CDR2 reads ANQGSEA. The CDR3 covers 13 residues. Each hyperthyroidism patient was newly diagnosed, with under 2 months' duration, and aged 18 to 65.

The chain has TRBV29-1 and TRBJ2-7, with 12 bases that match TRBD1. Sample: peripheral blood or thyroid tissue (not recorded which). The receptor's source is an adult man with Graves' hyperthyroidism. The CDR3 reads CSVGDRGRSEQYF. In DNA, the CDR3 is TGCAGCGTAGGGGACAGGGGGCGAAGCGAGCAGTACTTC.